This T cell receptor (beta chain) originates from a study of control samples from healthy donors and cancer patients. Assay used: immunoSEQ multiplex PCR; TCRdb lists only in-frame clones, some missing. The repertoire holds about 160,000 clones, about 94% seen once, with 8.5% in the top ten. This CDR3 comprises 11 residues. With 6 bases removed from V and 13 bases from J, the gap between germline ends came to 15 bases. CDR1 is SNHLY and CDR2 is FYNNEI in the germline V gene. The chain joins TRBV2 to TRBJ1-1; no firm D call. The TCR originated in a woman between 40 and 50 years old in good health. Sequenced input: blood. CDR3 residues: CASRARRASFF. The CDR3 region has the DNA TGTGCCAGCAGGGCGAGGCGGGCCAGTTTCTTT.